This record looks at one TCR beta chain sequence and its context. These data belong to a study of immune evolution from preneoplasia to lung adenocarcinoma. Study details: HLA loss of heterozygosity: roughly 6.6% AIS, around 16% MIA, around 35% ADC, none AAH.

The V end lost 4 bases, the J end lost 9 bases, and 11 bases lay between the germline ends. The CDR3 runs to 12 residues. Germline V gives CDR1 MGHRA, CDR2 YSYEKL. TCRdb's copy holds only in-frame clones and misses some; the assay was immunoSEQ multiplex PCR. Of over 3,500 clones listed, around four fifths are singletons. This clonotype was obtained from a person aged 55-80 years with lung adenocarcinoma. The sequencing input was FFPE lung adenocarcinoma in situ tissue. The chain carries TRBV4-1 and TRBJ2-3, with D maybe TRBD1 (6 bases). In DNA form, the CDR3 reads TGCGCCAGCAGCCCCGGGACATCGACGCAGTATTTT. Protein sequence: CASSPGTSTQYF.